The 6 T cell receptor beta chains below all came from one sample that was sequenced in a study of PD-L1 blockade in urothelial cancer. The protocol was immunoSEQ multiplex PCR, while the TCRdb copy is restricted to in-frame clones and leaves out a portion. The sample includes nearly 45,000 clones, roughly four fifths of them seen just once. Time point specified: peripheral blood 6 weeks after treatment start. Material: PBMCs, obtained around atezolizumab (anti-PD-L1) treatment. Source of these receptors: a man between 60 and 70 years old with urothelial cancer.

The chain links TRBV4-2 to TRBJ2-3; the match to TRBD2 covers 10 bases. This CDR3 region has 16 residues. V lost 1 base to trimming and J lost 4 bases; unmatched junction nucleotides: 5. CDR1 LGHNA and CDR2 YNFKEQ come from the germline V gene. CDR3 loop: CASSQALAGFADTQYF. For the CDR3, the DNA is TGTGCCAGCAGCCAAGCACTAGCGGGATTCGCAGATACGCAGTATTTT.

The chain combines TRBV6-1 with TRBJ1-1, with D hard to call. V dropped 1 base and J dropped 10 bases, with 13 bases sitting between them. CDR3 length: 13 residues. Germline V CDR1 and CDR2: MNHNS, SASEGT. As DNA, the CDR3 is TGTGCCAGCAGTGAAGGGGCTAGGGAGGGAGCTTTCTTT. Translating it yields CASSEGAREGAFF.

This clone appeared once. This rearrangement joins TRBV7-2 to TRBJ1-5, with D perhaps matching TRBD1 (5 bases). The CDR3 contains 13 residues. From germline, CDR1 is SGHTA and CDR2 FQGNSA. With 3 bases removed from V and 5 bases from J, the gap between germline ends came to 8 bases. CDR3 loop: CASSFVRDQPQHF. The CDR3 DNA sequence: TGTGCCAGCAGCTTCGTCAGGGATCAGCCCCAGCATTTT.

As DNA, the CDR3 is TGCGCCAGCAGCTTGGCTTCGGGGGAAGCCGGGGAGCTGTTTTTT. Translation gives CASSLASGEAGELFF. The chain links TRBV5-1 to TRBJ2-2, with TRBD2 as a possible D gene (6 bases). Germline CDR1 SGHRS, CDR2 YFSETQ. The CDR3 sequence is 15 residues long. The V gene lost 0 bases and the J gene lost 6 bases, with 12 bases spanning the gap. The full variable domain, rest sourced from reference TRBV5-1 and TRBJ2-2, is KAGVTQTPRYLIKTRGQQVTLSCSPISGHRSVSWYQQTPGQGLQFLFEYFSETQRNKGNFPGRFSGRQFSNSRSEMNVSTLELGDSALYLCASSLASGEAGELFFGEGSRLTVL.

This chain uses TRBV10-3 with TRBJ2-7; 8 bases agree with TRBD1. This CDR3 spans 16 amino acids. V lost 3 bases and J lost 0; bases outside the gene matches: 7. The germline V gene has CDR1 ENHRY and CDR2 SYGVKD. In DNA, the CDR3 is TGTGCCATCAGTGACCCCGGACAGGGAAGCTCCTACGAGCAGTACTTC. The encoded protein is CAISDPGQGSSYEQYF.

This sequence joins TRBV6-1 and TRBJ1-1; maybe TRBD1 (5 bases). Between the trimmed V and J ends, which lost 3 bases and 8 bases, there was a span of 13 bases. Germline V gene sequence: CDR1 MNHNS, CDR2 SASEGT. The CDR3 is made up of 13 amino acids. CDR3 protein: CASSENGGVEAFF. CDR3 in DNA: TGTGCCAGCAGTGAGAACGGGGGAGTGGAAGCTTTCTTT.